The TCR beta chain under discussion was sequenced for a study of blood T cell repertoires in COVID-19. About the study: From T cells, B-cell-depleted T cells, or PBMCs came the material, which was cDNA or gDNA.

Clones were read by immunoSEQ multiplex PCR, and TCRdb kept only the in-frame ones, dropping some. In the table there are approximately 330,000 clones, 80% to 90% of which are singletons. Categorization into cohorts depended on clinical history that participants reported. The ends were cut back, 2 bases at V and 6 bases at J, with 14 bases in the middle. The CDR3 has 16 residues. Germline-derived CDR1 and CDR2 are MNHNS and SASEGT. The sequence derives from a woman between 40 and 50 years old with acute COVID-19. The sample taken for sequencing was PBMCs or T cells enriched from blood (not recorded which). The rearrangement links TRBV6-1 to TRBJ1-6; D not resolved. The CDR3 DNA reads as TGTGCCAGCAGTGAATCCCCCTACCCTTTTAATTCACCCCTCCACTTT. Its translation is CASSESPYPFNSPLHF.